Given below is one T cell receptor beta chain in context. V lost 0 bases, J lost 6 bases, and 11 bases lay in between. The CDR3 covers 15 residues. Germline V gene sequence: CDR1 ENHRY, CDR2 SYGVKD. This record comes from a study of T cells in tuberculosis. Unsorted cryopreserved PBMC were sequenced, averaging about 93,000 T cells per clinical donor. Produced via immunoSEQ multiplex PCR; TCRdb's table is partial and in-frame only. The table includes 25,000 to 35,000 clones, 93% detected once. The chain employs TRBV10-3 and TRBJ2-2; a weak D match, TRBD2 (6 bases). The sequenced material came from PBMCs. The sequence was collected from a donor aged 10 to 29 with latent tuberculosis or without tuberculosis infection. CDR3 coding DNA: TGTGCCATCAGTGAGTCGACTACGGGGGCCGGGGAGCTGTTTTTT. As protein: CAISESTTGAGELFF.